This T cell receptor beta chain originates from a study of blood T cell repertoires in COVID-19. Study summary: T cells, B-cell-depleted T cells, or PBMCs provided the cDNA or gDNA that served as material.

Measured with immunoSEQ multiplex PCR; TCRdb has only the in-frame clones, and not every one. The sample lists about 200,000 clones; about 78% were seen once. The CDR3 is 17 amino acids. Germline V CDR1 and CDR2: SQVTM, ANQGSEA. V lost 3 bases to trimming and J lost 0 bases, with 18 bases between them. Sequenced sample: peripheral blood. The rearrangement uses TRBV29-1 and TRBJ2-4; D is perhaps TRBD2 (5 bases). The TCR was taken from a woman aged 70-85 years with acute or convalescent COVID-19. The DNA of the CDR3 is TGCAGCGTTGACGCGGGTGGGCAGGAACTAGCCAAAAACATTCAGTACTTC. Translation gives CSVDAGGQELAKNIQYF.